This T cell receptor beta chain was found in a study of blood T cell repertoires in COVID-19. Study overall: COVID-19 samples, acute and convalescent, were from the United States, Italy and Spain. T cells, B-cell-depleted T cells, or PBMCs provided the cDNA or gDNA that served as material.

How the authors handled the data: Reference gene primer amplification yielded estimated nucleated cell counts. Method: immunoSEQ multiplex PCR; TCRdb's copy keeps in-frame clones and lacks some. The V and J calls and clone size were taken over from that table, and D and trimming were inferred from the DNA. The sample includes around 200,000 clones, around 85% of them seen just once. After removal of 8 bases from V and 0 bases from J, the junction contained 6 bases not matched to a gene. The CDR3 contains 14 residues. Germline assignment: CDR1 KGHSH and CDR2 LQKENI. Input material: peripheral blood. This chain uses TRBV18 with TRBJ2-7, with 8 bases matching TRBD2. The TCR was taken from an elderly woman with acute or convalescent COVID-19. The CDR3 sequence is CASLREGSSYEQYF. CDR3 DNA: TGTGCCAGCCTACGGGAGGGTAGCTCCTACGAGCAGTACTTC.